A selection of T cell receptor beta chains follows, all from one sample in a study of cytomegalovirus exposure and HLA in healthy donors. The method was immunoSEQ multiplex PCR; TCRdb's version includes in-frame clones alone and lacks a portion of them. Among approximately 150,000 clones listed, roughly 87% were seen once. The sample was PBMCs. The receptors derive from a man between 18 and 29 years old in good health and CMV-seropositive. CDR3s include the opening cysteine and the closing phenylalanine or tryptophan. A D gene is named only where the DNA matches it firmly. Some rows have no size entry. The others give once, few or many, or a class for an expanded clone.

v_call	d_call	clone_size	j_call	cdr3_aa	cdr3_nt
TRBV28	TRBD1	.	TRBJ1-2	CASSVGGTATPYGYTF	TGTGCCAGCTCGGTAGGGGGGACAGCAACTCCCTATGGCTACACCTTC
TRBV30	.	.	TRBJ1-2	CAWKSPGQGKNGYTF	TGTGCCTGGAAAAGCCCCGGGCAGGGTAAGAATGGCTACACCTTC
TRBV4-2	TRBD2	.	TRBJ2-5	CASSQEASGVETQYF	TGTGCCAGCAGCCAAGAGGCTAGCGGGGTAGAGACCCAGTACTTC
TRBV2	TRBD2	.	TRBJ2-3	CASSPNGLAGTDTQYF	TGTGCCAGCAGTCCGAATGGACTAGCAGGCACAGATACGCAGTATTTT
TRBV7-9	.	.	TRBJ2-1	CASSLVSLVGSYNEQFF	TGTGCCAGCAGCTTAGTTTCCCTTGTCGGGTCCTACAATGAGCAGTTCTTC
TRBV4-2	.	.	TRBJ2-2	CASSQESLNTGELFF	TGTGCCAGCAGCCAAGAAAGCCTGAACACCGGGGAGCTGTTTTTT
TRBV19	.	.	TRBJ1-2	CASSIDFRDYGYTF	TGTGCCAGTAGTATAGATTTTCGAGACTATGGCTACACCTTC
TRBV7-9	TRBD1	.	TRBJ2-3	CASRTGSTDTQYF	TGTGCCAGCAGGACAGGGAGCACAGATACGCAGTATTTT
TRBV9	TRBD1	.	TRBJ1-1	CASSPRTGENTEAFF	TGTGCCAGCAGCCCCCGGACAGGGGAGAACACTGAAGCTTTCTTT
TRBV6-5	TRBD1	.	TRBJ2-1	CASSRTGNEQFF	TGTGCCAGCAGTCGGACAGGTAATGAGCAGTTCTTC
TRBV6-5	.	.	TRBJ1-3	CASRFRGGNTIYF	TGTGCCAGCAGGTTTAGAGGGGGAAACACCATATATTTT
TRBV5-4	TRBD1	.	TRBJ1-2	CASSLTGGNYGYTF	TGTGCCAGCAGCCTGACAGGGGGGAACTATGGCTACACCTTC
TRBV5-5	.	.	TRBJ2-3	CASSLGDTNTQYF	TGTGCCAGCAGCTTGGGGGACACTAATACGCAGTATTTT
TRBV30	.	.	TRBJ1-1	CAWSTGTEAFF	TGTGCCTGGAGTACGGGCACTGAAGCTTTCTTT
TRBV14	.	.	TRBJ2-7	CASSPLATRSYEQYF	TGTGCCAGCAGCCCCCTAGCCACCCGCTCCTACGAGCAGTACTTC
TRBV18	TRBD1	.	TRBJ1-1	CASSPGTANTEAFF	TGTGCCAGCTCACCTGGGACAGCGAACACTGAAGCTTTCTTT
TRBV15	.	.	TRBJ2-7	CATSRESPYEQYF	TGTGCCACCAGCAGAGAAAGCCCCTACGAGCAGTACTTC
TRBV7-9	.	.	TRBJ1-1	CASSSLERTEAFF	TGTGCCAGCAGCTCTTTGGAGAGAACTGAAGCTTTCTTT
TRBV9	TRBD1	once	TRBJ1-1	CASSARGQGAGTEAFF	TGTGCCAGCAGCGCCCGGGGACAGGGGGCTGGCACTGAAGCTTTCTTT
TRBV13	TRBD1	.	TRBJ1-2	CASSPGQVYGYTF	TGTGCCAGCAGTCCAGGACAGGTCTATGGCTACACCTTC
TRBV5-4	.	.	TRBJ1-1	CASSLGGEELNTEAFF	TGTGCCAGCAGCTTGGGGGGGGAGGAGCTGAACACTGAAGCTTTCTTT
TRBV7-9	TRBD1	once	TRBJ2-7	CASSLTTGEDYEQYF	TGTGCCAGCAGCTTGACGACAGGGGAGGACTACGAGCAGTACTTC
TRBV27	.	.	TRBJ1-2	CASSLTGTYGYTF	TGTGCCAGCAGTTTAACAGGCACCTATGGCTACACCTTC
TRBV5-1	.	.	TRBJ2-2	CASSSTVTGELFF	TGCGCCAGCAGCTCTACAGTGACCGGGGAGCTGTTTTTT
TRBV5-1	TRBD1	.	TRBJ2-7	CASSLIQGARSYEQYF	TGCGCCAGCAGCTTAATACAGGGGGCGAGGTCCTACGAGCAGTACTTC
TRBV27	.	.	TRBJ2-7	CASSLSPSTGRSEQYF	TGTGCCAGCAGTTTATCACCCTCGACAGGAAGGTCCGAGCAGTACTTC
TRBV7-9	TRBD2	few	TRBJ2-7	CASSWTSGSEQYF	TGTGCCAGCAGCTGGACTAGCGGGAGCGAGCAGTACTTC
TRBV29-1	.	.	TRBJ1-2	CSVETDNGYTF	TGCAGCGTTGAGACTGATAATGGCTACACCTTC
TRBV4-1	.	.	TRBJ1-5	CASSQVMGGSNQPQHF	TGCGCCAGCAGCCAGGTGATGGGAGGGAGCAATCAGCCCCAGCATTTT
TRBV30	TRBD1	.	TRBJ2-4	CAWSVQGGWGIQYF	TGTGCCTGGAGTGTACAAGGGGGCTGGGGCATTCAGTACTTC
TRBV6-1	TRBD1	.	TRBJ2-3	CASSEPPGQGTDTQYF	TGTGCCAGCAGTGAACCTCCGGGACAGGGGACAGATACGCAGTATTTT
TRBV29-1	.	.	TRBJ2-3	CSARWGADTQYF	TGCAGCGCCCGTTGGGGAGCAGATACGCAGTATTTT
TRBV19	TRBD1	.	TRBJ2-1	CASSIDGTGSYNEQFF	TGTGCCAGTAGTATAGATGGGACAGGCTCCTACAATGAGCAGTTCTTC
TRBV6-5	.	.	TRBJ1-2	CASSLRGNGYTF	TGTGCCAGCAGCTTGAGGGGGAATGGCTACACCTTC
TRBV6-1	.	.	TRBJ1-1	CASSETPRGYTEAFF	TGTGCCAGCAGTGAAACCCCCAGGGGTTACACTGAAGCTTTCTTT
TRBV5-4	TRBD1	.	TRBJ1-4	CASSPTGGGEKLFF	TGTGCCAGCAGCCCGACAGGGGGCGGTGAAAAACTGTTTTTT
TRBV18	.	.	TRBJ2-1	CASSPGGQGGNEQFF	TGTGCCAGCTCACCTGGAGGACAGGGAGGGAATGAGCAGTTCTTC
TRBV28	.	.	TRBJ1-5	CASSLSVWPLVIHQPQHF	TGTGCCAGCAGTTTGTCTGTCTGGCCCTTGGTCATCCATCAGCCCCAGCATTTT
TRBV28	.	.	TRBJ2-2	CATLIGTNPTGELFF	TGTGCCACCCTCATAGGGACAAACCCCACCGGGGAGCTGTTTTTT
TRBV19	.	.	TRBJ1-2	CASSKSPTGLQRNYGYTF	TGTGCCAGTAGTAAATCCCCGACAGGATTACAACGAAACTATGGCTACACCTTC
TRBV7-3	TRBD1	.	TRBJ2-1	CASSLEGGRYNEQFF	TGTGCCAGCAGCCTAGAAGGGGGCCGCTACAATGAGCAGTTCTTC
TRBV6-1	.	.	TRBJ2-4	CASSQEGGSRNIQYF	TGTGCCAGCAGCCAAGAGGGGGGGTCTAGAAACATTCAGTACTTC
TRBV6-5	.	.	TRBJ2-7	CASSYSYTTSYEQYF	TGTGCCAGCAGTTACTCGTATACTACCTCCTACGAGCAGTACTTC